These 30 T cell receptor beta chains were all obtained from the same sample, sequenced in a study of T cells after yellow fever vaccination. A single record per CDR3 protein comes from TCRdb applying MiXCR to the 5' RACE reads. The profile shows some 240,000 distinct CDR3 sequences, roughly 5.6% of them singletons. This specimen consisted of CD4+ T cells sorted from PBMCs, obtained on the day of the yellow fever booster vaccination. These receptors originate from a man younger than 35 who received the YFV17D yellow fever vaccine.

This clonotype appeared many times. V gene TRBV11-2 combines with J gene TRBJ1-2, with a possible D match to TRBD1 (5 bases). Germline V gene lookup returns CDR1 SGHAT and CDR2 FQNNGV. The ends were cut back, 0 bases at V and 7 bases at J, with 9 bases in the middle. The CDR3 has 13 residues. CDR3 sequence: CASSLDTTGGYTF. As DNA, the CDR3 is TGTGCCAGCAGCTTAGATACTACAGGTGGCTACACCTTC.

The chain's CDR3 is CASSLSRAGDTEAFF. The CDR3 DNA follows: TGTGCCAGCAGCCTTAGTAGGGCAGGGGACACTGAAGCTTTCTTT. The V call is TRBV3-1, the J call TRBJ1-1; a weak D match, TRBD1 (6 bases). V was shortened by 4 bases and J by 3 bases, with 15 bases between the two germline ends. Germline V gene data show CDR1 as LGHDT and CDR2 as YNNKEL (reference sequence). The CDR3 is 15 residues long.

This clonotype was recorded a few times. The chain has TRBV15 and TRBJ1-3, with D unclear. Germline CDR1 and CDR2: LNHNV and YYDKDF (reference sequence). The CDR3 sequence is 16 residues long. V was shortened by 7 bases and J by 2 bases, with 18 bases between the two germline ends. CDR3 loop: CATTLGPGSAGNTIYF. CDR3 in DNA: TGTGCCACCACCCTTGGCCCCGGGAGTGCTGGAAACACCATATATTTT.

The table lists this clonotype with many counts. For the CDR3, the DNA is TGTGCCAGCAGCTTAGAGGCGGGGGGCACAGATACGCAGTATTTT. Its translation: CASSLEAGGTDTQYF. The rearrangement joins TRBV7-2 to TRBJ2-3; the match to TRBD2 covers 7 bases. This CDR3 contains 15 residues. CDR1 is SGHTA, CDR2 FQGNSA, per germline. V lost 1 base and J lost 1; bases outside the gene matches: 2.

The chain links TRBV6-6 to TRBJ2-6; D gene unclear. Germline CDR1 reads MNHNY; CDR2 reads SVGAGI (reference sequence). V lost 7 bases and J lost 1, with 11 bases in between. This CDR3 is built from 15 residues. Here the CDR3 reads CASTQVPSGANVLTF. The CDR3 DNA follows: TGTGCCAGCACCCAGGTTCCGTCTGGGGCCAACGTCCTGACTTTC.

V is TRBV7-2 and J is TRBJ1-6, with 7 bases lining up with TRBD1. Unmatched junction bases numbered 13, after V lost 5 bases and J lost 9 bases. Germline V gene lookup returns CDR1 SGHTA and CDR2 FQGNSA. The CDR3 sequence is 16 residues long. DNA of the CDR3: TGTGCCAGCAGCCCACGCCTACAGGGGAGGGCTTCACCCCTCCACTTT. Translation: CASSPRLQGRASPLHF.

The chain couples TRBV15 to TRBJ2-7; D perhaps matches TRBD2 (6 bases). Germline V gene sequence: CDR1 LNHNV, CDR2 YYDKDF (reference sequence). V was cut by 3 bases and J by 6 bases, with 21 bases left in between. This CDR3 contains 16 residues. Here the CDR3 DNA reads TGTGCCACCAGCAGGCGGGACCTTTCTCGTTCCCCCGAGCAGTACTTC. It specifies CATSRRDLSRSPEQYF. Drawing the rest from reference TRBV15 and TRBJ2-7, the complete variable domain is DAMVIQNPRYQVTQFGKPVTLSCSQTLNHNVMYWYQQKSSQAPKLLFHYYDKDFNNEADTPDNFQSRRPNTSFCFLDIRSPGLGDTAMYLCATSRRDLSRSPEQYFGPGTRLTVT.

This sequence joins TRBV4-2 and TRBJ1-3; no clear D gene. Germline V gene sequence: CDR1 LGHNA, CDR2 YNFKEQ. The ends were cut back, 5 bases at V and 2 bases at J, with 13 bases in the middle. The CDR3 contains 15 residues. CDR3 region: CASSFNALTGNTIYF. Here the CDR3 DNA reads TGTGCCAGCAGCTTTAACGCCTTGACTGGAAACACCATATATTTT.

This clonotype was seen a few times. This sequence joins TRBV5-6 and TRBJ1-2; D is possibly TRBD1 (6 bases). In germline, CDR1 is SGHDT, CDR2 YYEEEE. This CDR3 region has 14 residues. Trimming removed 0 bases from V and 6 bases from J, with 12 bases in between. CDR3 region: CASSLGARGHGYTF. As DNA, the CDR3 is TGTGCCAGCAGCTTGGGGGCCAGGGGCCATGGCTACACCTTC.

The chain combines TRBV6-4 with TRBJ2-6; D remains unclear. This CDR3 has 18 amino acids. Looked up from germline, CDR1 is MRHNA and CDR2 is SNTAGT. V was cut by 6 bases and J by 1 base, with 19 bases left in between. The DNA for the CDR3 is TGTGCCAGCAGCGAATTTGGTCCCCATCGGTCTGGGGCCAACGTCCTGACTTTC. Translated, it gives CASSEFGPHRSGANVLTF.

This clonotype has just a few counts. Here the CDR3 reads CASRGVRGKNIQYF. The CDR3 DNA sequence: TGTGCCAGCAGGGGGGTCCGCGGCAAAAACATTCAGTACTTC. V and J are TRBV12-3 or TRBV12-4 and TRBJ2-4; D may be TRBD1 or TRBD2 (5 bases each). The CDR3 runs to 14 residues. V was shortened by 6 bases and J by 3 bases, with 12 bases between the two germline ends.

In its sample, this clonotype was seen a few times. The V call is TRBV6-2 or TRBV6-3, the J call TRBJ1-2; 7 bases agree with TRBD1. Germline V lookup: CDR1 MNHEY, CDR2 SVGEGT. J was trimmed by 3 bases and V by 7 bases; bases with no gene match: 17. CDR3 length: 17 amino acids. In DNA, the CDR3 is TGTGCCAGCACCCCACATGGACAGGCGAAGCTCTACTATGGCTACACCTTC. Its translation: CASTPHGQAKLYYGYTF.

This clonotype has at least ten counts. The chain is built from TRBV4-3 and TRBJ1-5; D uncertain. The CDR3 has 15 amino acids. Germline loops: CDR1 LGHNA, CDR2 YSLEER. Trimming took off 4 bases at V and 3 bases at J, with 13 bases between the two ends. The CDR3 loop is CASSLGRLPNQPQHF. CDR3 nucleotide sequence: TGCGCCAGCAGCCTTGGACGTCTTCCCAATCAGCCCCAGCATTTT.

This clonotype was observed a handful of times. CDR3 sequence reads: CASSYRSGGVSYNEQFF. The CDR3 region has the DNA TGCGCCAGCAGCTATCGAAGCGGGGGGGTCTCCTACAATGAGCAGTTCTTC. The chain uses TRBV4-3 and TRBJ2-1; 10 bases line up with TRBD2. Germline CDR1 LGHNA, CDR2 YSLEER. The CDR3 contains 17 residues. The V and J ends lost 5 bases and 0 bases, in that order; junction bases with no gene match: 7.

This clonotype was counted many times. The V gene is TRBV5-5, the J gene TRBJ2-5; maybe TRBD1 (5 bases). Germline CDR1 and CDR2: SGHKS and YYEKEE (reference sequence). The CDR3 has 13 residues. V was clipped by 4 bases and J by 0 bases, with 7 bases between them. This CDR3 reads CASSQQDQETQYF. The CDR3 DNA follows: TGTGCCAGCAGCCAACAGGACCAAGAGACCCAGTACTTC.

J is TRBJ2-1 and V is TRBV10-2; D gene uncertain. Germline loops: CDR1 WSHSY, CDR2 SAAADI. V gave up 1 base and J gave up 8 bases, with 18 bases separating them. This CDR3 has 16 amino acids. CDR3 coding DNA: TGCGCCAGCAGTGAGTACCCGAAAGGATCGCACGATGAGCAGTTCTTC. Protein sequence: CASSEYPKGSHDEQFF.

This chain joins TRBV18 and TRBJ1-3; TRBD1 agrees at 7 bases. Trimming took 3 bases from V and 0 from J; bases not matched to a gene: 17. This CDR3 is 20 amino acids long. Germline-derived CDR1 and CDR2 are KGHSH and LQKENI. In DNA form, the CDR3 reads TGTGCCAGCTCACCCCTCGGGGGACTTCCGGGACAGCTCTCTGGAAACACCATATATTTT. This translates into CASSPLGGLPGQLSGNTIYF.

The chain couples TRBV2 to TRBJ1-5, with 9 bases aligning to TRBD1. CDR3 length: 15 amino acids. V gave up 7 bases and J gave up 5 bases; unmatched junction bases: 9. CDR1 SNHLY and CDR2 FYNNEI come from the germline V gene. The CDR3 DNA is TGTGCCAGCACCGGGGGGACAGGGCCTTATCAGCCCCAGCATTTT. This translates into CASTGGTGPYQPQHF.

This clonotype was seen a few times. This chain uses TRBV4-2 with TRBJ1-1; D not resolved. Trimming shortened V by 1 base and J by 0 bases, and 9 bases separated the two germline ends. This CDR3 comprises 15 residues. Germline lookup yields CDR1 LGHNA and CDR2 YNFKEQ. DNA for the CDR3: TGTGCCAGCAGCCAAGTTCCAGCCATGAACACTGAAGCTTTCTTT. Protein sequence: CASSQVPAMNTEAFF.

The sample holds many counts of this clonotype. The V and J genes are TRBV4-2 and TRBJ1-2, with D unclear. CDR3 length: 15 amino acids. V lost 0 bases, J lost 2 bases, and 10 bases lay in between. The V gene's germline CDR1 is LGHNA and CDR2 YNFKEQ. DNA of the CDR3: TGTGCCAGCAGCCAAGACGGAGAGAGCAACTATGGCTACACCTTC. It is translated as CASSQDGESNYGYTF.

Ten or more counts support this clonotype. The chain has TRBV10-3 and TRBJ1-2; no clear D gene. Germline CDR1 ENHRY, CDR2 SYGVKD. V lost 2 bases to trimming and J lost 9 bases, with 16 bases between them. CDR3 length: 14 residues. The CDR3 DNA sequence: TGTGCCATCAGTGAGAACTCCTTTTCTATGAGCTACACCTTC. Its protein is CAISENSFSMSYTF.

This clonotype was counted many times. The J gene is TRBJ2-1, the V gene TRBV20-1; 8 nucleotides line up with TRBD2. V was pared by 7 bases and J by 12 bases, with 17 bases of the junction left unmatched. CDR3 length equals 14 residues. Germline CDR1 reads DFQATT; CDR2 reads SNEGSKA (reference sequence). In DNA form, the CDR3 reads TGCAGTGTGAGAAGACTAGCGAAGCTCGAGGGGCAGTTCTTC. Its protein product is CSVRRLAKLEGQFF.

The rearrangement uses TRBV2 and TRBJ1-1, with a possible D match to TRBD1 (5 bases). V was clipped by 4 bases and J by 8 bases, with 17 bases between them. This CDR3 comprises 14 residues. The germline V gene has CDR1 SNHLY and CDR2 FYNNEI. CDR3 sequence reads: CASSVSRGTIEAFF. DNA of the CDR3: TGTGCCAGCAGTGTGTCACGGGGGACTATCGAAGCTTTCTTT.

This clonotype came up a few times. The V call is TRBV6-1, the J call TRBJ1-6; 12 bases line up with TRBD1. The V segment lost 7 bases and the J segment 10 bases; nucleotides outside the gene matches: 8. This CDR3 has 15 amino acids. Germline lookup yields CDR1 MNHNS and CDR2 SASEGT. The CDR3 region has the DNA TGTGCCAGCAATTCGGGACAGGGGGCATGGTCACCCCTCCACTTT. Its translation: CASNSGQGAWSPLHF.

This clonotype came up a few times. The CDR3 DNA is TGTGCCATCAGCCCTAGGGCGGGGGGGCATACAGATACGCAGTATTTT. Protein product: CAISPRAGGHTDTQYF. This chain connects TRBV10-3 to TRBJ2-3; 9 nucleotides agree with TRBD2. This CDR3 region has 16 residues. Germline loops: CDR1 ENHRY, CDR2 SYGVKD. V dropped 6 bases and J dropped 3; count of bases not matched to a gene: 10.

This clonotype was found a few times. The rearrangement uses TRBV4-2 and TRBJ1-1; D remains unclear. CDR1 is LGHNA and CDR2 is YNFKEQ in the germline V gene. The CDR3 loop spans 14 amino acids. Trimming left V 3 bases short and J 5 bases short, with 13 bases between. CDR3 bases: TGTGCCAGCAGCCACGAGCGGGGAGGAACTGAAGCTTTCTTT. Residues: CASSHERGGTEAFF.

In this sample, this clonotype turned up many times. J is TRBJ1-1 and V is TRBV10-3; D is uncertain. CDR1 and CDR2 from the germline V gene are ENHRY and SYGVKD. V lost 6 bases and J lost 1, with 15 bases in between. This CDR3 region has 15 residues. This CDR3 reads CAISPGDTTNTEAFF. The CDR3 coding sequence is TGTGCCATCAGCCCAGGTGACACCACGAACACTGAAGCTTTCTTT.

This clonotype was seen ten or more times. This chain joins TRBV4-1 and TRBJ2-7; TRBD1 is a possible D gene (6 bases). CDR1 is MGHRA, CDR2 YSYEKL, per germline. V shed 4 bases and J shed 3 bases, with 10 bases lying between them. The CDR3 length is 13 residues. The CDR3 DNA sequence: TGCGCCAGCAGCCTTAGGGACATCTACGAGCAGTACGTC. Its translation: CASSLRDIYEQYV.

This clonotype occurred a few times. V is TRBV20-1 and J is TRBJ1-2, with a weak D call TRBD1 (6 bases). Trimming shortened V by 4 bases and J by 3 bases, and 12 bases separated the two germline ends. This CDR3 region has 13 residues. Germline assignment: CDR1 DFQATT and CDR2 SNEGSKA (reference sequence). Here the CDR3 reads CSANGGAYYGYTF. The CDR3, as DNA: TGCAGTGCTAATGGGGGCGCTTACTATGGCTACACCTTC.

This clonotype has a handful of counts. V and J are TRBV7-2 and TRBJ2-7; D gene uncertain. V lost 6 bases and J 0 bases, leaving 12 bases between the germline ends. Germline CDR1 SGHTA, CDR2 FQGNSA. CDR3 length: 14 residues. CDR3 residues: CASRPAHSSYEQYF. The DNA of the CDR3 is TGTGCCAGCAGGCCGGCCCATAGCTCCTACGAGCAGTACTTC.